The entry below describes one TCR beta chain. The source of the sample is a study of TIL therapy for anti-PD-1-resistant metastatic lung cancer. Study-level information: Tumors had a median PD-L1 proportion score of 5% to 6.5%.

This was the immunoSEQ v3 assay. The protocol was immunoSEQ multiplex PCR, while the TCRdb copy is restricted to in-frame clones and leaves out a portion. The sample carries tens of thousands of clones, about 71% recorded once. The germline V gene encodes CDR1 LNHDA and CDR2 SQIVND (reference sequence). The CDR3 runs 15 residues. V lost 6 bases to trimming and J lost 7 bases; unmatched junction nucleotides: 11. This sample's time point: pre-treatment sample, taken before nivolumab and TIL therapy. This clonotype originated in a person aged 30 to 80 with non-small cell lung cancer. The gene calls are TRBV19 and TRBJ2-2, with TRBD1 identical over 7 bases. Sequences were derived from blood, sampled at baseline. The CDR3: CASSDRQGRGGELFF. The CDR3 region has the DNA TGTGCCAGTAGCGATCGACAGGGTAGGGGCGGGGAGCTGTTTTTT. Combining the CDR3 with reference TRBV19 and TRBJ2-2 gives the whole variable domain DGGITQSPKYLFRKEGQNVTLSCEQNLNHDAMYWYRQDPGQGLRLIYYSQIVNDFQKGDIAEGYSVSREKKESFPLTVTSAQKNPTAFYLCASSDRQGRGGELFFGEGSRLTVL.